This T cell receptor beta chain stems from a study of CD8 T cells in ankylosing spondylitis. This clonotype came up a few times. TCRdb recomputed calls from the 5' RACE reads with MiXCR, one row per CDR3 protein. The table records roughly 180,000 distinct CDR3 sequences, around 10% of them present only once. After removal of 5 bases from V and 1 base from J, the junction contained 3 bases not matched to a gene. Germline V gene lookup returns CDR1 SEHNR and CDR2 FQNEAQ (reference sequence). The CDR3 consists of 15 residues. This TCR was recovered from a male donor with ankylosing spondylitis or in good health (not recorded which). The sample comprised blood, either unsorted or a sorted T cell fraction (not recorded which). The chain couples TRBV7-9 to TRBJ2-2; 8 nucleotides line up with TRBD1. CDR3 nucleotides: TGTGCCAGCAGCCCACAGGGGGTGAACACCGGGGAGCTGTTTTTT. Its translation: CASSPQGVNTGELFF.